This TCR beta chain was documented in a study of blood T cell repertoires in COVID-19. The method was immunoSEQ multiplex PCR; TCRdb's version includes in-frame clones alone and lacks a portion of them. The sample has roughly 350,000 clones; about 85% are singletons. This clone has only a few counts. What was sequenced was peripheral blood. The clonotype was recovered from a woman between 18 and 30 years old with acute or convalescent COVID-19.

The CDR3 coding sequence is TGTGCCAGCAGCCTCCGTGCGGCAGGGGACAATTCACCCCTCCACTTT. Translated: CASSLRAAGDNSPLHF. The chain has TRBV11-2 and TRBJ1-6; D is possibly TRBD1 (6 bases). Germline CDR1 SGHAT, CDR2 FQNNGV. Trimming stripped 5 bases from V and 7 bases from J, with 18 bases between. CDR3 size: 16 residues.